The TCR beta chain under discussion was sequenced for a study of response to subunit inactivated influenza vaccine. Worth noting for this clonotype: Its target is unknown.

Study-wide points: The authors put forward the suggestion that each seasonal influenza vaccination may bring in only a limited number of new T cells.

TCRdb called the RT-PCR reads again in MiXCR, with one record for every CDR3 protein. The sample yields roughly 650,000 distinct CDR3 sequences, about 14% seen once. Per the germline V gene, CDR1 is DFQATT and CDR2 is SNEGSKA (reference sequence). J was trimmed by 9 bases and V by 5 bases; bases with no gene match: 9. The CDR3 loop spans 14 amino acids. The receptor comes from a man aged 50-60 years who received an inactivated influenza vaccine. This rearrangement joins TRBV20-1 to TRBJ2-1; 11 nucleotides match TRBD2. The sequenced sample was PBMCs from blood, obtained about 14 days before vaccination. The CDR3 DNA reads TGCAGTGCTTCTAGCGGGAGGACCTTGGCTGAGCAGTTCTTC. Translating gives CSASSGRTLAEQFF.